This T cell receptor beta chain was sequenced in a study of shared clonotypes between healthy human individuals. Notes on the study in general: It was observed that around 5% of naive CD4 clonotypes were shared across several donors.

Clones were read by immunoSEQ multiplex PCR, and TCRdb kept only the in-frame ones, dropping some. This table holds about 2.3 million clones, over 85% found once. Concerning this clone: Its antigen is as yet unknown.

CDR1 is KGHSH, CDR2 LQKENI, per germline. The CDR3 sequence is 20 residues long. The V segment lost 1 base and the J segment 7 bases; nucleotides outside the gene matches: 14. The material sequenced was naive CD4+ T cells from PBMCs. Sample subset: CD45RA+ positively selected. This sequence was found in a man between 18 and 35 years old in good health. Some clones in this sample may be carry-over from other donors' samples. The chain joins TRBV18 to TRBJ2-1, with 15 bases matching TRBD2. The CDR3 region is CASSPRPPQGLAGGRNEQFF. CDR3 DNA sequence: TGTGCCAGCTCACCACGCCCCCCCCAAGGACTAGCGGGAGGGCGGAATGAGCAGTTCTTC.